One and the same sample provided the 21 T cell receptor beta chains below, sequenced in a study of blood T cell repertoires in COVID-19. Assay used: immunoSEQ multiplex PCR; TCRdb lists only in-frame clones, some missing. The repertoire includes 260,000 or so clones, around four fifths of them detected once, and approximately 4.5% sits in the top ten. Sequenced input: peripheral blood. The receptors were gathered from a woman in her 70s with acute or convalescent COVID-19.

The J gene is TRBJ1-5, the V gene TRBV4-2; D call uncertain. Trimming took off 0 bases at V and 3 bases at J, with 9 bases between the two ends. The length of the CDR3 is 15 residues. Germline V gene lookup returns CDR1 LGHNA and CDR2 YNFKEQ. The CDR3: CASSQESVSNQPQHF. In DNA form, the CDR3 reads TGTGCCAGCAGCCAAGAGTCAGTTTCCAATCAGCCCCAGCATTTT.

The chain couples TRBV2 to TRBJ1-6; D unclear. Trimming left V 5 bases short and J 5 bases short, with 16 bases between. The CDR3 contains 16 residues. Looked up from germline, CDR1 is SNHLY and CDR2 is FYNNEI. As DNA, the CDR3 is TGTGCCAGCAGTTTTGGCCGCCTCACTAATAATTCACCCCTCCACTTT. Protein sequence: CASSFGRLTNNSPLHF.

V and J are TRBV6-5 and TRBJ2-6, with D possibly matching TRBD1 (6 bases). The ends were cut back, 4 bases at V and 1 base at J, with 11 bases in the middle. This CDR3 has 16 amino acids. The germline V gene has CDR1 MNHEY and CDR2 SVGAGI. The CDR3 is CASSFQTGSGANVLTF. The CDR3 nucleotides read TGTGCCAGCAGTTTTCAAACAGGGTCTGGGGCCAACGTCCTGACTTTC.

The CDR3 region has the DNA TGTGCCACCAGTGATCCCCAGCGGGCTCAGCCCCAGCATTTT. Protein: CATSDPQRAQPQHF. The chain recombines TRBV24-1 with TRBJ1-5; no firm D call. CDR3 length: 14 residues. With 3 bases removed from V and 6 bases from J, the gap between germline ends came to 11 bases. CDR1 is KGHDR, CDR2 SFDVKD, per germline.

This chain connects TRBV10-3 to TRBJ2-5; the match to TRBD1 covers 7 bases. Unmatched junction bases numbered 7, after V lost 0 bases and J lost 3 bases. Per germline, CDR1 ENHRY and CDR2 SYGVKD. This CDR3 spans 16 amino acids. The CDR3 sequence: CAISESLTGSKETQYF. The DNA for the CDR3 is TGTGCCATCAGTGAGTCCTTGACAGGGTCGAAAGAGACCCAGTACTTC.

The V and J genes are TRBV11-3 and TRBJ2-2; 10 bases align to TRBD1. The CDR3 loop spans 15 amino acids. The V gene end was trimmed by 4 bases and the J gene end by 7 bases; junction bases not matched to a gene: 6. The V gene's germline CDR1 is SGHNT and CDR2 YENEEA. The CDR3 bases are TGTGCCAGCAGCTATGCGGGACAGGGGAACGGGGAGCTGTTTTTT. As protein: CASSYAGQGNGELFF.

This clone has only a few counts. The chain combines TRBV19 with TRBJ1-1, with a tentative D call TRBD1 (5 bases). Trimming cost V 0 bases and J 6 bases, with 14 bases left between them. The CDR3 sequence is 15 residues long. Germline V lookup: CDR1 LNHDA, CDR2 SQIVND (reference sequence). The CDR3 sequence: CASSIDLTTGAEAFF. For the CDR3, the DNA is TGTGCCAGTAGTATAGATCTGACAACGGGGGCTGAAGCTTTCTTT.

This rearrangement joins TRBV24-1 to TRBJ1-2, with D possibly being TRBD1 (5 bases). Germline CDR1 is KGHDR and CDR2 is SFDVKD. The V end was cut by 4 bases, the J end by 10 bases, with 12 bases between. The CDR3 length is 12 residues. CDR3 DNA sequence: TGTGCCACCAGTGAGCGACAGTCTAACTACACCTTC. It codes for CATSERQSNYTF.

The gene calls are TRBV10-3 and TRBJ2-1; D is ambiguous. CDR3 length: 14 residues. The V end lost 0 bases, the J end lost 6 bases, and 9 bases lay between the germline ends. Germline CDR1 ENHRY, CDR2 SYGVKD. CDR3 sequence reads: CAISESPVPNEQFF. CDR3 coding DNA: TGTGCCATCAGTGAGTCGCCGGTCCCCAATGAGCAGTTCTTC.

V and J are TRBV18 and TRBJ2-2; 12 bases align to TRBD1. The CDR3 has 16 amino acids. Germline CDR1 is KGHSH and CDR2 is LQKENI. The V segment lost 2 bases and the J segment 5 bases; nucleotides outside the gene matches: 3. Here the CDR3 reads CASSPVGQGATGELFF. The CDR3 region has the DNA TGTGCCAGCTCACCAGTGGGACAGGGGGCAACCGGGGAGCTGTTTTTT.

This clone was seen a few times. The CDR3 sequence is CASSDPNRGYSPLHF. CDR3 DNA: TGTGCCAGCAGTGACCCGAACAGGGGATACTCACCCCTCCACTTT. The gene calls are TRBV2 and TRBJ1-6; 7 bases line up with TRBD1. The V gene's germline CDR1 is SNHLY and CDR2 FYNNEI. The CDR3 has 15 amino acids. V was pared by 3 bases and J by 10 bases, with 9 bases of the junction left unmatched.

This chain connects TRBV27 to TRBJ1-5; possibly TRBD1 for D (6 bases). This CDR3 has 13 residues. The germline V and J ends were trimmed by 2 bases and 7 bases, with 9 bases remaining between them. Per the germline V gene, CDR1 is MNHEY and CDR2 is SMNVEV (reference sequence). The CDR3 region is CASSLVQGQPQHF. CDR3 nucleotide sequence: TGTGCCAGCAGTTTAGTCCAGGGGCAGCCCCAGCATTTT.

In this sample, this clone turned up once. The V gene is TRBV5-1, the J gene TRBJ2-1; 7 positions match TRBD2. The germline CDR1 and CDR2 sequences are SGHRS and YFSETQ. This CDR3 spans 14 amino acids. After removal of 1 base from V and 5 bases from J, the junction contained 3 bases not matched to a gene. The CDR3 sequence is CASSLSREDNEQFF. In DNA form, the CDR3 reads TGCGCCAGCAGCTTGAGCCGGGAGGACAATGAGCAGTTCTTC.

This chain connects TRBV2 to TRBJ1-4, with D perhaps TRBD1 (5 bases). Trimming took off 4 bases at V and 5 bases at J, with 14 bases between the two ends. This CDR3 region has 15 residues. The germline V gene has CDR1 SNHLY and CDR2 FYNNEI. CDR3 sequence reads: CASSVAGRENEKLFF. The CDR3, as DNA: TGTGCCAGCAGTGTCGCGGGACGGGAGAATGAAAAACTGTTTTTT.

The chain recombines TRBV27 with TRBJ1-5; 9 bases line up with TRBD1. The germline gives CDR1 MNHEY, CDR2 SMNVEV (reference sequence). The CDR3 totals 15 residues. J gave up 1 base and V 5 bases, and 3 bases lay outside the gene matches. The CDR3 is CASSRDRESNQPQHF. In nucleotides, the CDR3 is TGTGCCAGCAGTCGGGACAGGGAAAGCAATCAGCCCCAGCATTTT.

The J gene is TRBJ2-2, the V gene TRBV6-5; D perhaps matches TRBD1 (6 bases). V was trimmed by 2 bases and J by 2 bases, leaving 9 bases between them. In germline, CDR1 is MNHEY, CDR2 SVGAGI. There are 15 residues in the CDR3. Here the CDR3 DNA reads TGTGCCAGCAGTTACGCCAGGGGTAACACCGGGGAGCTGTTTTTT. The encoded protein is CASSYARGNTGELFF.

V gene TRBV6-6 combines with J gene TRBJ1-5, with a tentative D call TRBD1 (6 bases). The CDR3 runs to 14 residues. Trimming took off 5 bases at V and 0 bases at J, with 8 bases between the two ends. Germline lookup yields CDR1 MNHNY and CDR2 SVGAGI (reference sequence). In DNA form, the CDR3 reads TGTGCCAGCAGTCCAGGGGATAGCAATCAGCCCCAGCATTTT. Encoded protein: CASSPGDSNQPQHF.

The sample holds many counts of this clone. CDR3 sequence: CASSFRVTDTQYF. In DNA, the CDR3 is TGTGCCAGCAGTTTCAGGGTGACAGATACGCAGTATTTT. This chain uses TRBV6-2 or TRBV6-3 with TRBJ2-3, with a possible D match to TRBD1 (5 bases). The CDR3 extends over 13 amino acids. Germline CDR1 and CDR2: MNHEY and SVGEGT. The V end was cut by 4 bases, the J end by 3 bases, with 8 bases between.

In its sample, this clone was seen once. The rearrangement joins TRBV27 to TRBJ1-5; TRBD1 matches at 9 bases. V dropped 2 bases and J dropped 2; count of bases not matched to a gene: 7. In germline, CDR1 is MNHEY, CDR2 SMNVEV (reference sequence). The CDR3 totals 17 residues. CDR3 amino acids: CASSLRGTGSGNQPQHF. The CDR3, as DNA: TGTGCCAGCAGTTTAAGAGGGACAGGGTCGGGCAATCAGCCCCAGCATTTT.

V usage is TRBV29-1 and J usage is TRBJ1-5, with 7 bases lining up with TRBD1. The CDR3 has 13 amino acids. CDR1 and CDR2 (germline): SQVTM, ANQGSEA. The junction had 4 bases not matched to a gene; V was cut back by 7 bases and J by 1 base. CDR3 DNA sequence: TGCAGCGCCATGACAGGGAGCAATCAGCCCCAGCATTTT. This gives the protein CSAMTGSNQPQHF.

This clone was found once. This rearrangement joins TRBV7-2 to TRBJ1-1; the D is unclear. The germline V and J ends were trimmed by 5 bases and 7 bases, with 17 bases remaining between them. Germline CDR1 SGHTA, CDR2 FQGNSA. The CDR3 length is 14 residues. CDR3 sequence: CASSPTRSLGEAFF. The CDR3 DNA reads as TGTGCCAGCAGCCCGACTAGGTCCCTCGGTGAAGCTTTCTTT. Full variable domain (rest looked up from reference TRBV7-2 and TRBJ1-1): GAGVSQSPSNKVTEKGKDVELRCDPISGHTALYWYRQSLGQGLEFLIYFQGNSAPDKSGLPSDRFSAERTGGSVSTLTIQRTQQEDSAVYLCASSPTRSLGEAFFGQGTRLTVV.